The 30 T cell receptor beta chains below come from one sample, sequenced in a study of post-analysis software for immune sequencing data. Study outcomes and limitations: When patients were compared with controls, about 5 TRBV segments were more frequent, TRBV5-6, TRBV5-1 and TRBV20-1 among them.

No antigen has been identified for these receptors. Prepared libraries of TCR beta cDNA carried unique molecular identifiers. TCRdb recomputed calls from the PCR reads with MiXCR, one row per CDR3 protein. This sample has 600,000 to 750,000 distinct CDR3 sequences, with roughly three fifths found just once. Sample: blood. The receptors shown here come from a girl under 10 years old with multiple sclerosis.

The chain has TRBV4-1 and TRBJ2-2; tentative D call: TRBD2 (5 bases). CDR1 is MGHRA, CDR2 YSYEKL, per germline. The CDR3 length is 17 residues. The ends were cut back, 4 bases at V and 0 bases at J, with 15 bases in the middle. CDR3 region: CASSPRDSAANTGELFF. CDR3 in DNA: TGCGCCAGCAGCCCCCGTGATAGCGCTGCGAACACCGGGGAGCTGTTTTTT.

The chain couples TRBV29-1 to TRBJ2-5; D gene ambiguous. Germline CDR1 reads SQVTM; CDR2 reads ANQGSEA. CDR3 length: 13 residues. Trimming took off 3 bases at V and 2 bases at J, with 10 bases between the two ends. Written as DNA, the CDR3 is TGCAGCGTTGAGCCCGAACAGCAAGAGACCCAGTACTTC. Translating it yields CSVEPEQQETQYF.

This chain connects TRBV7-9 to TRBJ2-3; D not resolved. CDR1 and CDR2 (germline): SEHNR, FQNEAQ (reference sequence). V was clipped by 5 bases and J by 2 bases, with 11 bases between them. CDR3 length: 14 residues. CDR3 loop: CASSPDGFTDTQYF. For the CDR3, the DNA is TGTGCCAGCAGCCCGGACGGATTCACAGATACGCAGTATTTT.

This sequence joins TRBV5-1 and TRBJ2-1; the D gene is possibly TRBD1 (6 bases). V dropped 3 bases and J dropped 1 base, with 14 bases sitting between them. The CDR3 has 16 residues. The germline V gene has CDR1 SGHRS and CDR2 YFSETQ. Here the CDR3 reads CASSSDPGQSYNEQFF. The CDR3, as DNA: TGCGCCAGCAGCTCGGATCCGGGACAATCCTACAATGAGCAGTTCTTC. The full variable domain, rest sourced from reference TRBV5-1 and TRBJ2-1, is KAGVTQTPRYLIKTRGQQVTLSCSPISGHRSVSWYQQTPGQGLQFLFEYFSETQRNKGNFPGRFSGRQFSNSRSEMNVSTLELGDSALYLCASSSDPGQSYNEQFFGPGTRLTVL.

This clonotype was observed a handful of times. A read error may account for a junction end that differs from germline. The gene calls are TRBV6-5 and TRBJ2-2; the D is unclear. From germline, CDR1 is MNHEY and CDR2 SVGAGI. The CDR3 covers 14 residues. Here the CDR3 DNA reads TGTGCCAGCAGTTATAGGCGCGACACTGGGGAGCTGTTTTTT. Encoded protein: CASSYRRDTGELFF.

Here the CDR3 reads CASSEREGVTDTQYF. The CDR3 region has the DNA TGCGCCAGCAGTGAGCGGGAGGGTGTCACAGATACGCAGTATTTT. This chain connects TRBV10-1 to TRBJ2-3, with 8 bases that match TRBD2. The CDR3 sequence is 15 residues long. The V gene's germline CDR1 is WNHNN and CDR2 SYGVQD (reference sequence). The ends lost 2 bases at V and 2 bases at J; junction bases unmatched: 3.

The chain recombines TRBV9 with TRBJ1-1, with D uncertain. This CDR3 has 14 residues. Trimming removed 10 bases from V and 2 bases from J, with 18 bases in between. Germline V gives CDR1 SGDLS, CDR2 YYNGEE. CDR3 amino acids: CAGSQEIRNTEAFF. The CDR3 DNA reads TGTGCCGGATCCCAGGAGATACGTAACACTGAAGCTTTCTTT.

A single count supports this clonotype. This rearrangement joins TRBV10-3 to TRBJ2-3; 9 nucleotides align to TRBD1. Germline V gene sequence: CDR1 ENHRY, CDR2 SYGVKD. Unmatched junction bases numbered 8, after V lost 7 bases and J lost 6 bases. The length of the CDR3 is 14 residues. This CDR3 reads CAIKGTGFGDTQYF. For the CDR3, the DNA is TGTGCCATCAAAGGGACAGGGTTCGGGGATACGCAGTATTTT.

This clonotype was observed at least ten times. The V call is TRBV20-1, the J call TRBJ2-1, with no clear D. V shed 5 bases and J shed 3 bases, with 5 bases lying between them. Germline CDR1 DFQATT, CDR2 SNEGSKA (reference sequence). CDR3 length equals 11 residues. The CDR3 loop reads CSAPIYNEQFF. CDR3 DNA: TGCAGTGCTCCAATCTACAATGAGCAGTTCTTC.

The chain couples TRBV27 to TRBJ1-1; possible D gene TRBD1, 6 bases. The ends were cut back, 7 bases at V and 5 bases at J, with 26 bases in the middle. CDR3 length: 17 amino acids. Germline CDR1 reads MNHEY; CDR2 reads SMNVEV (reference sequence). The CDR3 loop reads CASIPGRTGARETEAFF. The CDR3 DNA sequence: TGTGCCAGCATCCCCGGGCGTACGGGGGCGCGGGAGACTGAAGCTTTCTTT.

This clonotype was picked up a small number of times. The CDR3 coding sequence is TGTGCCAGCAGTTTCTCGGGGGGCGGGGGGCCGAGCTCCTACAATGAGCAGTTCTTC. It specifies CASSFSGGGGPSSYNEQFF. This chain uses TRBV12-3 or TRBV12-4 with TRBJ2-1; 8 nucleotides match TRBD2. J gave up 0 bases and V 3 bases, and 13 bases lay outside the gene matches. CDR3 length equals 19 residues.

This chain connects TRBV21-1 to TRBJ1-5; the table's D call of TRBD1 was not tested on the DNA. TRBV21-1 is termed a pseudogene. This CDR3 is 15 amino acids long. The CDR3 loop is CASSQGEGRRQPQHF. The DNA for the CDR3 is TGTGCCAGCAGCCAGGGGGAAGGGAGACGGCAGCCCCAGCATTTT.

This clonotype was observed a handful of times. Here the CDR3 reads CASRPTGVGYGYTF. DNA for the CDR3: TGTGCCAGCAGGCCGACAGGGGTGGGCTATGGCTACACCTTC. This rearrangement joins TRBV12-3 or TRBV12-4 to TRBJ1-2; 8 nucleotides line up with TRBD1. The CDR3 consists of 14 residues. V gave up 6 bases and J gave up 4 bases; unmatched junction bases: 7.

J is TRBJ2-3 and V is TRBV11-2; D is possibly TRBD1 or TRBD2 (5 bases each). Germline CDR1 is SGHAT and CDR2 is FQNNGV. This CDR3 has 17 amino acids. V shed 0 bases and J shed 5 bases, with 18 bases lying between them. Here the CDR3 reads CASSLEVVGTSVDTQYF. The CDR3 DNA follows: TGTGCCAGCAGCTTAGAAGTCGTCGGGACCTCGGTAGATACGCAGTATTTT.

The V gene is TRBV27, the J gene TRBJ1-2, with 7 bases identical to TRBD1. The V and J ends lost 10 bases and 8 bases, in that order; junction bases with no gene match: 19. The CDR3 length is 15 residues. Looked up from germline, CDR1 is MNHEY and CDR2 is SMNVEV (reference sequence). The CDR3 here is CATTGTAAAWGGYTF. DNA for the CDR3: TGTGCCACCACTGGGACAGCGGCGGCCTGGGGGGGCTACACCTTC.

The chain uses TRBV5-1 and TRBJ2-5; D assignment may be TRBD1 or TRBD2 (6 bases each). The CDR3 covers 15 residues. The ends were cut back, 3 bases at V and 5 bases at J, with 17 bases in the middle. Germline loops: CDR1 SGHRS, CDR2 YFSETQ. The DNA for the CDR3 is TGCGCCAGCAGCTCGGGTAGCAGGGGACTCGAGACCCAGTACTTC. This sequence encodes CASSSGSRGLETQYF. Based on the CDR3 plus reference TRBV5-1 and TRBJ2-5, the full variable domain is KAGVTQTPRYLIKTRGQQVTLSCSPISGHRSVSWYQQTPGQGLQFLFEYFSETQRNKGNFPGRFSGRQFSNSRSEMNVSTLELGDSALYLCASSSGSRGLETQYFGPGTRLLVL.

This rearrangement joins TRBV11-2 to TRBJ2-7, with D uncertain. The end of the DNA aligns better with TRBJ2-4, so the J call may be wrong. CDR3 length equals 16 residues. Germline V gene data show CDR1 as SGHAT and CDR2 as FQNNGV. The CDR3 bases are TGTGCCAGCAGCTCGCGAGACTCCCCGGCCGAGGACATTCAGTACTTC. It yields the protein CASSSRDSPAEDIQYF.

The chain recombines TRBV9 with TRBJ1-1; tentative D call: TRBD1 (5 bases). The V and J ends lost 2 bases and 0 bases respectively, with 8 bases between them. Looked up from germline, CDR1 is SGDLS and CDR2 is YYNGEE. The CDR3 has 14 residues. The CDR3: CASSVGGVNTEAFF. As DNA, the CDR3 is TGTGCCAGCAGCGTGGGGGGGGTGAACACTGAAGCTTTCTTT.

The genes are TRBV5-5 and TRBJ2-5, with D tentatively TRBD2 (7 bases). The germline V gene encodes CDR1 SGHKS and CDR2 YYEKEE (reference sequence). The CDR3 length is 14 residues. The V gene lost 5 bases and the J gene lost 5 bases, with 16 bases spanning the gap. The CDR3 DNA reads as TGTGCCAGCAGAGGTCAGGGGCGGGGGGAGACCCAGTACTTC. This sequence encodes CASRGQGRGETQYF.

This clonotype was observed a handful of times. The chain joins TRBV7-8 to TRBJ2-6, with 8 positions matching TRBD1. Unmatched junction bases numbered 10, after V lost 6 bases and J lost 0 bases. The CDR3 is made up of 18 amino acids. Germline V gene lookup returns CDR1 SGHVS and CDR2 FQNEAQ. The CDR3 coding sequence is TGTGCCAGCAGTCGGACCAGGGGGCGCCCCTCTGGGGCCAACGTCCTGACTTTC. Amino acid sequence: CASSRTRGRPSGANVLTF. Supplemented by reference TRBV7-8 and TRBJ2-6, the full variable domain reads GAGVSQSPRYKVAKRGQDVALRCDPISGHVSLFWYQQALGQGPEFLTYFQNEAQLDKSGLPSDRFFAERPEGSVSTLKIQRTQQEDSAVYLCASSRTRGRPSGANVLTFGAGSRLTVL.

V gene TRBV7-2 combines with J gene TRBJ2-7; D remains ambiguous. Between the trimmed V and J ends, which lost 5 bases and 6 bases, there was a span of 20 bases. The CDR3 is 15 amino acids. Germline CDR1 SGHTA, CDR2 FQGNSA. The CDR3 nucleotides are TGTGCCAGCAGCCTAAGTCATATGGGCGCGGCCGAGCAGTACTTC. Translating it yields CASSLSHMGAAEQYF.

The CDR3 DNA reads as TGTGCCAGCAGTTCGCTGGGGCCTTACGAGCAGTACTTC. Translated, it gives CASSSLGPYEQYF. The genes are TRBV6-5 and TRBJ2-7; weak D call: TRBD1 (5 bases). Trimming stripped 4 bases from V and 4 bases from J, with 11 bases between. CDR3 length: 13 amino acids. Germline assignment: CDR1 MNHEY and CDR2 SVGAGI.

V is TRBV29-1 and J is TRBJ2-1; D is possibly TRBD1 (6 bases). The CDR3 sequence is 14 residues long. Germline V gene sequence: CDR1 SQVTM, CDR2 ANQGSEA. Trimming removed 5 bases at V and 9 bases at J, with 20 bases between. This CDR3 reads CSVHRGTGSTEQFF. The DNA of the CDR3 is TGCAGCGTTCATAGGGGAACAGGGAGTACTGAGCAGTTCTTC.

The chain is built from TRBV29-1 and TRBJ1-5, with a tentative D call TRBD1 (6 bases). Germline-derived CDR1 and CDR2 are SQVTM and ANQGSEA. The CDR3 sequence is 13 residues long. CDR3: CNAREGGNQPQHF. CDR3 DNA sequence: TGCAACGCCCGAGAGGGGGGCAATCAGCCCCAGCATTTT.

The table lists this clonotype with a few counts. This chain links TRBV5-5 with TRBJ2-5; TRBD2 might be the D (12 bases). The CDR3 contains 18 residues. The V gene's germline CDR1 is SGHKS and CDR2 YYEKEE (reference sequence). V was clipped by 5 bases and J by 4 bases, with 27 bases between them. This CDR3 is CASRPDRGLAGGSETQYF. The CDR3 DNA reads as TGTGCCAGCAGGCCGGACAGGGGGCTAGCGGGGGGGTCAGAGACCCAGTACTTC.

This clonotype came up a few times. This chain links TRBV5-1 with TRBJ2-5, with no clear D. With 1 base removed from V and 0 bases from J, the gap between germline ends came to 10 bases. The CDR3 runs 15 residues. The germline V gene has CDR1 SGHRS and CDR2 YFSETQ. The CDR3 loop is CASSLTAQYQETQYF. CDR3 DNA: TGCGCCAGCAGCTTGACAGCCCAGTACCAAGAGACCCAGTACTTC.

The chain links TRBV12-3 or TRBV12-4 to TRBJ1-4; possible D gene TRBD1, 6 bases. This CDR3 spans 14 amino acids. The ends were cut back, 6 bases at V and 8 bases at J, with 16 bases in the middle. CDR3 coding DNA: TGTGCCAGCAGCCAACAGTTCAGGGGAGAAAAACTGTTTTTT. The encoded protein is CASSQQFRGEKLFF.

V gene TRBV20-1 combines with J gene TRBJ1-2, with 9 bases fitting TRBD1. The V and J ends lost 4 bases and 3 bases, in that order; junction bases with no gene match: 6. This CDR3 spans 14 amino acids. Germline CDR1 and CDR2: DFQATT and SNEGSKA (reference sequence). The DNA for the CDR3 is TGCAGTGCTATCGGACAGGGGTTAGACTATGGCTACACCTTC. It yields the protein CSAIGQGLDYGYTF.

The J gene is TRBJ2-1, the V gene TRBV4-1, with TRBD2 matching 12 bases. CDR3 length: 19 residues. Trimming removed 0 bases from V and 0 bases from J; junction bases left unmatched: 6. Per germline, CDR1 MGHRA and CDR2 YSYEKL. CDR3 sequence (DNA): TGCGCCAGCAGCCAAGAGACTAGCGGGGGACACACCTCCTACAATGAGCAGTTCTTC. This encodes CASSQETSGGHTSYNEQFF.

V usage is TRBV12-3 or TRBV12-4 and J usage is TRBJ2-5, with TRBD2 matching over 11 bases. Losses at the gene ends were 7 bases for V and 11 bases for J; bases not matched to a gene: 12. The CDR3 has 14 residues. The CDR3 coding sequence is TGTGCCAGCATCGAGACTAGCGGGAAAAATGAGCAGTACTTC. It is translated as CASIETSGKNEQYF.